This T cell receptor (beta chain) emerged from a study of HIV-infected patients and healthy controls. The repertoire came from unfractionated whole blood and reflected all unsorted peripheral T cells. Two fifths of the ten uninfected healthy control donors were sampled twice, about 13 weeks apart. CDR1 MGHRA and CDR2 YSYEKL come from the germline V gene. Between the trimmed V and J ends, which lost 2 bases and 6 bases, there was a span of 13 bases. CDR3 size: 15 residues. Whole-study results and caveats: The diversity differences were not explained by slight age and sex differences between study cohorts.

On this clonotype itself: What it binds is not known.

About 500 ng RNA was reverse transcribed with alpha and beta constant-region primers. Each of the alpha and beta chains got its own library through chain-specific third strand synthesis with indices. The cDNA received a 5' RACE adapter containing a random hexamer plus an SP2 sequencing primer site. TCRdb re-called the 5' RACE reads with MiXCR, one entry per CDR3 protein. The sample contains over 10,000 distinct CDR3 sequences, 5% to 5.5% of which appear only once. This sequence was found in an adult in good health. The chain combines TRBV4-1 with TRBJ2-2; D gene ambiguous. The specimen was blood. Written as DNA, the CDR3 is TGCGCCAGCAGCCAACCCTGGGAAGGGCCCGGGGAGCTGTTTTTT. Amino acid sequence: CASSQPWEGPGELFF.